This T cell receptor (beta chain) was captured by sequencing in a study of T cells in narcolepsy. Remarks on this clone: Its antigen remains unknown.

Libraries were prepared by immunoSEQ multiplex PCR; TCRdb keeps only in-frame clonotypes and omits some of them. The data hold around 27,000 clones, with approximately 80% observed a single time. Overall study results and limits: Same-patient CSF and blood CD4+ T cell clonotypes included HCRT-specific and TRIB2-specific autoreactive ones.

CDR3 length: 11 residues. Germline values: CDR1 DFQATT, CDR2 SNEGSKA (reference sequence). V lost 6 bases to trimming and J lost 8 bases, with 12 bases between them. The gene calls are TRBV20-1 and TRBJ2-3; TRBD1 is a possible D gene (6 bases). The source material was CD45RA- memory CD4+ T cells from PBMCs. The sequence derives from a human donor with narcolepsy. The CDR3 region is CSAPYRVTQYF. Here the CDR3 DNA reads TGCAGTGCCCCATACAGGGTTACGCAGTATTTT.